Listed here are 22 T cell receptor beta chains from one sample, sequenced in a study of blood T cell repertoires in COVID-19. Only in-frame clones appear in the TCRdb table, and some are missing; sequencing was by immunoSEQ multiplex PCR. The sample records about 70,000 clones, about 80% being singletons. Material for sequencing was peripheral blood. All receptors derive from a woman in her 70s with acute or convalescent COVID-19.

The chain joins TRBV27 to TRBJ2-5; 7 bases agree with TRBD2. The CDR3 is made up of 14 amino acids. After removal of 2 bases from V and 2 bases from J, the junction contained 2 bases not matched to a gene. The V gene's germline CDR1 is MNHEY and CDR2 SMNVEV (reference sequence). In nucleotides, the CDR3 is TGTGCCAGCAGTTTAGGGGGGGGGCAAGAGACCCAGTACTTC. This encodes CASSLGGGQETQYF.

The genes are TRBV5-1 and TRBJ1-3, with a possible D match to TRBD1 (6 bases). V was pared by 3 bases and J by 0 bases, with 13 bases between. The CDR3 has 16 amino acids. In germline, CDR1 is SGHRS, CDR2 YFSETQ. CDR3 in amino acids: CASSSTGVPSGNTIYF. In nucleotides, the CDR3 is TGCGCCAGCAGCTCGACAGGTGTGCCCTCTGGAAACACCATATATTTT.

V usage is TRBV2 and J usage is TRBJ1-1; TRBD1 might be the D (5 bases). Germline V lookup: CDR1 SNHLY, CDR2 FYNNEI. There are 15 residues in the CDR3. V was trimmed by 3 bases and J by 4 bases, leaving 15 bases between them. CDR3 DNA: TGTGCCAGCAGTGAGGGCAGGGTCATTGGCACTGAAGCTTTCTTT. Protein sequence: CASSEGRVIGTEAFF.

The chain recombines TRBV5-4 with TRBJ1-2; D gene ambiguous. The germline V gene has CDR1 SGHNT and CDR2 YYREEE (reference sequence). The length of the CDR3 is 13 residues. V was shortened by 0 bases and J by 13 bases, with 16 bases between the two germline ends. CDR3: CASSLDWVESPTF. CDR3 sequence (DNA): TGTGCCAGCAGCTTGGACTGGGTGGAGTCTCCCACCTTC.

The chain joins TRBV3-1 (or the pseudogene TRBV3-2) to TRBJ1-3; D gene unclear. From germline, CDR1 is LGHDT and CDR2 YNNKEL (reference sequence). This CDR3 comprises 15 residues. The ends were cut back, 5 bases at V and 6 bases at J, with 17 bases in the middle. CDR3 DNA sequence: TGTGCCAGCAGCGCTCGGGGTTCGGACGCAAACACCATATATTTT. It yields the protein CASSARGSDANTIYF.

The chain recombines TRBV12-3 or TRBV12-4 with TRBJ1-2; maybe TRBD1 (6 bases). Trimming removed 7 bases at V and 2 bases at J, with 11 bases between. The CDR3 has 13 residues. The CDR3 here is CASTYRANYGYTF. In nucleotides, the CDR3 is TGTGCCAGCACGTACAGGGCAAACTATGGCTACACCTTC.

There are a few counts of this clone. The chain employs TRBV4-1 and TRBJ1-6; 9 nucleotides align to TRBD1. CDR1 MGHRA and CDR2 YSYEKL come from the germline V gene. This CDR3 is built from 15 residues. The V and J ends lost 5 bases and 8 bases, in that order; junction bases with no gene match: 7. Here the CDR3 DNA reads TGCGCCAGCAGCGTCCAACAGGGGGCTTATTCACCCCTCCACTTT. This translates into CASSVQQGAYSPLHF.

The J gene is TRBJ2-3, the V gene TRBV18, with TRBD1 as a possible D gene (6 bases). The V end was cut by 3 bases, the J end by 2 bases, with 12 bases between. The germline CDR1 and CDR2 sequences are KGHSH and LQKENI. The CDR3 is made up of 15 amino acids. The CDR3 DNA reads TGTGCCAGCTCACCCGGGACACGAGCCACAGATACGCAGTATTTT. This codes for CASSPGTRATDTQYF.

This sequence joins TRBV7-2 and TRBJ2-2; D may be TRBD2 (6 bases). The germline gives CDR1 SGHTA, CDR2 FQGNSA. Deletions cut 1 base from V and 1 base from J, with 7 bases between. CDR3 length equals 15 residues. Written as DNA, the CDR3 is TGTGCCAGCAGCTTAGGTAGCGGGAACACCGGGGAGCTGTTTTTT. It yields the protein CASSLGSGNTGELFF.

The chain links TRBV5-4 to TRBJ2-5; TRBD1 matches 7 bases. The CDR3 length is 14 residues. Germline V gives CDR1 SGHNT, CDR2 YYREEE (reference sequence). With V trimmed by 4 bases and J by 3 bases, 6 bases remained unmatched. In DNA, the CDR3 is TGTGCCAGCAGCCCAAGGGGACAGAAAGAGACCCAGTACTTC. Translated: CASSPRGQKETQYF.

This chain links TRBV6-1 with TRBJ1-4, with D tentatively TRBD1 (6 bases). Germline lookup yields CDR1 MNHNS and CDR2 SASEGT. V lost 3 bases and J 5 bases, leaving 13 bases between the germline ends. This CDR3 comprises 15 residues. The CDR3 protein is CASSEGAGWNEKLFF. In DNA, the CDR3 is TGTGCCAGCAGTGAGGGGGCAGGCTGGAATGAAAAACTGTTTTTT.

There are many counts of this clone. The rearrangement links TRBV4-2 to TRBJ2-1, with a possible D match to TRBD2 (6 bases). The CDR3 loop spans 14 amino acids. CDR1 LGHNA and CDR2 YNFKEQ come from the germline V gene. The V and J ends lost 8 bases and 2 bases respectively, with 13 bases between them. The CDR3 reads CASSPGRTYNEQFF. As DNA, the CDR3 is TGTGCCAGCTCGCCGGGGAGGACCTACAATGAGCAGTTCTTC.

The chain recombines TRBV7-8 with TRBJ1-1; no clear D gene. Germline lookup yields CDR1 SGHVS and CDR2 FQNEAQ. There are 14 residues in the CDR3. Between the trimmed V and J ends, which lost 7 bases and 0 bases, there was a span of 12 bases. In DNA, the CDR3 is TGTGCCAGCACCCGGAGGGTTTTGAACACTGAAGCTTTCTTT. It encodes CASTRRVLNTEAFF. Supplemented by reference TRBV7-8 and TRBJ1-1, the full variable domain reads GAGVSQSPRYKVAKRGQDVALRCDPISGHVSLFWYQQALGQGPEFLTYFQNEAQLDKSGLPSDRFFAERPEGSVSTLKIQRTQQEDSAVYLCASTRRVLNTEAFFGQGTRLTVV.

The chain uses TRBV23-1 and TRBJ2-3; TRBD1 aligns across 7 bases. TRBV23-1 is annotated as an ORF whose role is uncertain. The CDR3 loop spans 14 amino acids. The V and J ends lost 6 bases and 4 bases, in that order; junction bases with no gene match: 7. This chain's CDR3 is CASSPRTGPDTQYF. The CDR3 DNA follows: TGCGCCAGCAGCCCTCGGACAGGCCCAGATACGCAGTATTTT.

The chain uses TRBV14 and TRBJ1-1; a possible D gene is TRBD1 (5 bases). V was clipped by 2 bases and J by 10 bases, with 17 bases between them. CDR1 SGHDN and CDR2 FVKESK come from the germline V gene. The CDR3 runs to 14 residues. Here the CDR3 DNA reads TGTGCCAGCAGCCAACCGACAGTAAGTTCTCGAGCTTTCTTT. It specifies CASSQPTVSSRAFF.

This clone was found a few times. This chain links TRBV5-1 with TRBJ1-2; 7 bases are a match to TRBD1. Germline trimming cut 6 bases from V and 2 bases from J; bases unmatched to any gene: 7. Per germline, CDR1 SGHRS and CDR2 YFSETQ. This CDR3 spans 14 amino acids. CDR3 protein: CASKRTTGNYGYTF. CDR3 coding DNA: TGCGCCAGCAAACGAACGACAGGGAACTATGGCTACACCTTC.

This clone appeared once. The chain couples TRBV20-1 to TRBJ2-7, with a possible D match to TRBD1 (5 bases). V lost 5 bases and J 3 bases, leaving 8 bases between the germline ends. The germline V gene has CDR1 DFQATT and CDR2 SNEGSKA (reference sequence). The CDR3 loop spans 11 amino acids. The DNA of the CDR3 is TGCAGTGCTTCAGGGATCTACGAGCAGTACTTC. Protein product: CSASGIYEQYF.

This sequence joins TRBV6-1 and TRBJ2-1; a possible D gene is TRBD1 (6 bases). V was cut by 3 bases and J by 6 bases, with 21 bases left in between. Germline V lookup: CDR1 MNHNS, CDR2 SASEGT. CDR3 length: 17 amino acids. The CDR3 loop is CASSDGSVGALGNEQFF. CDR3 bases: TGTGCCAGCAGTGATGGGAGTGTGGGGGCGCTTGGCAATGAGCAGTTCTTC.

The chain combines TRBV4-2 with TRBJ1-2, with a tentative D call TRBD1 (6 bases). Trimming took 0 bases from V and 2 from J, leaving 16 bases between them. This CDR3 has 17 residues. The V gene's germline CDR1 is LGHNA and CDR2 YNFKEQ. For the CDR3, the DNA is TGTGCCAGCAGCCAAGAGAAGGGGGGGAACGGGAACTATGGCTACACCTTC. This translates into CASSQEKGGNGNYGYTF.

The chain links TRBV5-1 to TRBJ2-2; 8 positions agree with TRBD1. V lost 4 bases, J lost 2 bases, and 4 bases stayed unmatched. In germline, CDR1 is SGHRS, CDR2 YFSETQ. This CDR3 spans 15 amino acids. The CDR3 DNA is TGCGCCAGCAGCGCCGGGACAGGTAACACCGGGGAGCTGTTTTTT. Its protein is CASSAGTGNTGELFF. The complete variable domain, with remaining parts taken from reference TRBV5-1 and TRBJ2-2, reads KAGVTQTPRYLIKTRGQQVTLSCSPISGHRSVSWYQQTPGQGLQFLFEYFSETQRNKGNFPGRFSGRQFSNSRSEMNVSTLELGDSALYLCASSAGTGNTGELFFGEGSRLTVL.

The genes are TRBV19 and TRBJ1-1; the D gene is possibly TRBD1 (5 bases). V dropped 5 bases and J dropped 0 bases, with 13 bases sitting between them. This CDR3 spans 15 amino acids. Per the germline V gene, CDR1 is LNHDA and CDR2 is SQIVND (reference sequence). CDR3 residues: CASSLSGGMNTEAFF. The CDR3 DNA reads as TGTGCCAGTAGTTTGTCGGGGGGGATGAACACTGAAGCTTTCTTT.

The CDR3, as DNA: TGTGCCAGTAGTTCATCTGGGACAGGGGGCGTTGAGCAGTTCTTC. Amino acid sequence: CASSSSGTGGVEQFF. The chain recombines TRBV19 with TRBJ2-1; 12 nucleotides agree with TRBD1. CDR1 is LNHDA, CDR2 SQIVND, per germline (reference sequence). The CDR3 extends over 15 amino acids. V shed 5 bases, J shed 9 bases, and the junction held 8 bases outside the gene matches.